The 32 T cell receptor beta chains given below trace back to one sample, sequenced in a study of shared clonotypes between healthy human individuals. This table comes from immunoSEQ multiplex PCR, and its TCRdb copy is limited to in-frame clones, with some not included. The repertoire holds fewer than 200,000 clones, around 63% seen once, with over 9.5% in the top ten. The sample was memory CD4+ T cells sorted from blood. Subset specified: CD45RA-negative fraction. These receptors came from a man aged 25 to 40 in good health.

V is TRBV6-4 and J is TRBJ2-3; the D call may be TRBD1 or TRBD2 (5 bases each). Trimming shortened V by 0 bases and J by 1 base, and 8 bases separated the two germline ends. The CDR3 sequence is 15 residues long. CDR1 is MRHNA, CDR2 SNTAGT, per germline. CDR3 DNA: TGTGCCAGCAGTGACTCGTTGGGGGGCACAGATACGCAGTATTTT. Its translation is CASSDSLGGTDTQYF.

This clone was detected once. V is TRBV11-2 and J is TRBJ1-1; TRBD1 is a possible D gene (6 bases). This CDR3 is built from 15 residues. V lost 1 base and J 2 bases, leaving 11 bases between the germline ends. The germline V gene has CDR1 SGHAT and CDR2 FQNNGV. Here the CDR3 reads CASSLVSRGNTEAFF. The CDR3 bases are TGTGCCAGCAGCTTAGTGTCCAGGGGCAACACTGAAGCTTTCTTT.

This clone was seen a handful of times. The gene calls are TRBV5-1 and TRBJ2-2, with D tentatively TRBD2 (5 bases). The germline V gene has CDR1 SGHRS and CDR2 YFSETQ. With 7 bases removed from V and 3 bases from J, the gap between germline ends came to 10 bases. CDR3 length equals 13 residues. The CDR3 is CASGGLDTGELFF. In DNA, the CDR3 is TGCGCCAGCGGCGGGTTGGACACCGGGGAGCTGTTTTTT.

This chain joins TRBV27 and TRBJ2-1, with D hard to call. Trimming removed 0 bases at V and 6 bases at J, with 6 bases between. Per germline, CDR1 MNHEY and CDR2 SMNVEV (reference sequence). The CDR3 consists of 13 residues. The CDR3 coding sequence is TGTGCCAGCAGTTTATCACTGGGCAATGAGCAGTTCTTC. Protein product: CASSLSLGNEQFF.

V gene TRBV6-1 combines with J gene TRBJ1-1; D may be TRBD1 (5 bases). The CDR3 runs to 15 residues. Deletions cut 0 bases from V and 2 bases from J, with 10 bases between. From germline, CDR1 is MNHNS and CDR2 SASEGT. CDR3 sequence reads: CASSEALTGNTEAFF. CDR3 coding DNA: TGTGCCAGCAGTGAAGCGTTAACAGGAAACACTGAAGCTTTCTTT.

V is TRBV2 and J is TRBJ1-2; 9 positions match TRBD1. CDR1 is SNHLY, CDR2 FYNNEI, per germline. The CDR3 length is 14 residues. The junction had 5 bases not matched to a gene; V was cut back by 5 bases and J by 4 bases. CDR3 protein: CASSRTGDSYGYTF. Written as DNA, the CDR3 is TGTGCCAGCAGTCGGACAGGGGACAGCTATGGCTACACCTTC.

V is TRBV6-1 and J is TRBJ2-7, with 10 nucleotides matching TRBD1. The V and J ends lost 8 bases and 7 bases, in that order; junction bases with no gene match: 11. The CDR3 extends over 14 amino acids. Per the germline V gene, CDR1 is MNHNS and CDR2 is SASEGT. The DNA for the CDR3 is TGTGCCAGCGTTAGGGGACAGGGGTTGGGGGAGCAGTACTTC. Amino acids: CASVRGQGLGEQYF.

The chain recombines TRBV29-1 with TRBJ2-1, with D uncertain. Between the trimmed V and J ends, which lost 4 bases and 6 bases, there was a span of 10 bases. The CDR3 has 12 amino acids. Germline-derived CDR1 and CDR2 are SQVTM and ANQGSEA. The CDR3 sequence is CSVVHRSNEQFF. The CDR3 DNA reads TGCAGCGTTGTTCACAGAAGCAATGAGCAGTTCTTC.

The chain carries TRBV7-2 and TRBJ1-1; TRBD1 aligns across 9 bases. The CDR3 extends over 15 amino acids. Germline assignment: CDR1 SGHTA and CDR2 FQGNSA. After removal of 1 base from V and 10 bases from J, the junction contained 10 bases not matched to a gene. The CDR3 DNA is TGTGCCAGCAGCTTAGAGGGGAGAACAGGGGGCCGAGCTTTCTTT. This translates into CASSLEGRTGGRAFF.

On this clone: Additional DNA sequences in this sample encode the identical CDR3. The chain recombines TRBV9 with TRBJ1-1; possibly TRBD1 for D (6 bases). The CDR3 covers 15 residues. Trimming took 2 bases from V and 0 from J, leaving 11 bases between them. CDR1 is SGDLS, CDR2 YYNGEE, per germline. As DNA, the CDR3 is TGTGCCAGCAGCGTGGGGGGCGCGGTGAACACTGAAGCTTTCTTT. Translation gives CASSVGGAVNTEAFF.

This clone was counted a single time. The rearrangement links TRBV5-4 to TRBJ2-1; TRBD2 matches at 14 bases. V lost 5 bases to trimming and J lost 12 bases; unmatched junction nucleotides: 10. The CDR3 totals 15 residues. Germline V CDR1 and CDR2: SGHNT, YYREEE (reference sequence). The CDR3 nucleotides read TGTGCCAGCAGGCGGGGACTAGCGGGGGAAACAGGGCAGTTCTTC. It is translated as CASRRGLAGETGQFF.

The V and J genes are TRBV6-5 and TRBJ2-3, with 8 nucleotides matching TRBD2. Germline V lookup: CDR1 MNHEY, CDR2 SVGAGI. The CDR3 has 16 residues. Losses at the gene ends were 4 bases for V and 5 bases for J; bases not matched to a gene: 11. CDR3 sequence: CASSLGQRERLDTQYF. CDR3 in DNA: TGTGCCAGCAGTTTAGGGCAGCGGGAGCGTTTAGATACGCAGTATTTT.

V is TRBV2 and J is TRBJ2-3; no reliable D call. CDR1 is SNHLY and CDR2 is FYNNEI in the germline V gene. This CDR3 is built from 14 residues. The V gene lost 3 bases and the J gene lost 0 bases, with 7 bases spanning the gap. CDR3 sequence (DNA): TGTGCCAGCAGTGAGCAGCCTAGCACAGATACGCAGTATTTT. Translated: CASSEQPSTDTQYF.

This rearrangement joins TRBV28 to TRBJ2-7; the D gene is possibly TRBD1 (5 bases). This CDR3 has 17 residues. Germline CDR1 and CDR2: MDHEN and SYDVKM. Trimming left V 3 bases short and J 3 bases short, with 21 bases between. CDR3 protein: CASSFRQGKKVLYEQYF. The CDR3 DNA is TGTGCCAGCAGTTTTCGGCAGGGAAAGAAGGTGCTCTACGAGCAGTACTTC. The whole variable domain, filled in from reference TRBV28 and TRBJ2-7, reads DVKVTQSSRYLVKRTGEKVFLECVQDMDHENMFWYRQDPGLGLRLIYFSYDVKMKEKGDIPEGYSVSREKKERFSLILESASTNQTSMYLCASSFRQGKKVLYEQYFGPGTRLTVT.

As for this clone: Possible read error: a much larger clone is one base away. Different DNA sequences within this sample yield the same CDR3. V usage is TRBV6-1 and J usage is TRBJ1-3, with D perhaps TRBD1 (6 bases). The CDR3 has 13 amino acids. Germline V gene lookup returns CDR1 MNHNS and CDR2 SASEGT. CDR3 amino acids: CASSEVGANTIYF. The CDR3, as DNA: TGTGCTAGCAGTGAAGTGGGGGCTAACACCATATATTTT.

The V call is TRBV28, the J call TRBJ1-1; D is unresolved. The CDR3 has 16 amino acids. Trimming removed 1 base from V and 0 bases from J, with 12 bases in between. Germline loops: CDR1 MDHEN, CDR2 SYDVKM. The CDR3 DNA reads as TGTGCCAGCAGTTTATTCGTTGGGCAGTTGAACACTGAAGCTTTCTTT. It codes for CASSLFVGQLNTEAFF.

This chain connects TRBV18 to TRBJ2-5; D not resolved. The CDR3 covers 14 residues. The germline CDR1 and CDR2 sequences are KGHSH and LQKENI. V lost 2 bases to trimming and J lost 2 bases, with 9 bases between them. The CDR3 sequence is CASSPGNRQETQYF. The CDR3 bases are TGTGCCAGCTCACCAGGAAACAGACAAGAGACCCAGTACTTC.

This chain joins TRBV19 and TRBJ1-5; D remains ambiguous. V shed 1 base and J shed 0 bases, with 7 bases lying between them. Germline V gene lookup returns CDR1 LNHDA and CDR2 SQIVND (reference sequence). This CDR3 has 15 amino acids. CDR3: CASSIGPISNQPQHF. The CDR3 nucleotides are TGTGCCAGTAGTATAGGACCGATTAGCAATCAGCCCCAGCATTTT.

The chain joins TRBV6-1 to TRBJ2-7; D not resolved. The V end lost 6 bases, the J end lost 3 bases, and 15 bases lay between the germline ends. Germline CDR1 is MNHNS and CDR2 is SASEGT. This CDR3 contains 14 residues. For the CDR3, the DNA is TGTGCCAGCAGGATCTCTACTGGGCTCTACGAGCAGTACTTC. Translated, it gives CASRISTGLYEQYF.

This sequence joins TRBV9 and TRBJ2-3; 10 nucleotides line up with TRBD2. The V gene's germline CDR1 is SGDLS and CDR2 YYNGEE. CDR3 size: 16 residues. The junction had 4 bases not matched to a gene; V was cut back by 0 bases and J by 3 bases. The CDR3 protein is CASSVGLAGGTDTQYF. The CDR3 nucleotides are TGTGCCAGCAGCGTAGGACTAGCGGGCGGTACAGATACGCAGTATTTT.

The genes are TRBV4-3 and TRBJ2-2; D is tentatively TRBD1 or TRBD2 (6 bases each). The V end was cut by 4 bases, the J end by 4 bases, with 16 bases between. Germline loops: CDR1 LGHNA, CDR2 YSLEER. This CDR3 has 16 residues. The CDR3 coding sequence is TGCGCCAGCAGCCTGAAGGGTGGAGGGGGCACCGGGGAGCTGTTTTTT. This translates into CASSLKGGGGTGELFF.

CDR3 sequence: CASSPRDYNNEQFF. CDR3 sequence (DNA): TGTGCCAGCAGCCCCCGGGACTACAACAATGAGCAGTTCTTC. The chain combines TRBV7-9 with TRBJ2-1, with 7 bases fitting TRBD2. After removal of 5 bases from V and 5 bases from J, the junction contained 6 bases not matched to a gene. CDR1 and CDR2 (germline): SEHNR, FQNEAQ (reference sequence). The CDR3 totals 14 residues.

The rearrangement uses TRBV6-1 and TRBJ2-3; 8 bases align to TRBD2. The CDR3 sequence is 17 residues long. Germline assignment: CDR1 MNHNS and CDR2 SASEGT. V lost 2 bases to trimming and J lost 4 bases; unmatched junction nucleotides: 11. The CDR3 coding sequence is TGTGCCAGCAGTGAAAACGGTTGGCGGGAGGTCGCAGATACGCAGTATTTT. Encoded protein: CASSENGWREVADTQYF.

CDR3 loop: CASSYNRGPSYEQYF. DNA of the CDR3: TGTGCCAGCAGCTACAACAGGGGACCCTCCTACGAGCAGTACTTC. The chain recombines TRBV7-3 with TRBJ2-7, with 7 bases fitting TRBD1. The V gene's germline CDR1 is SGHTA and CDR2 FQGTGA. J was trimmed by 0 bases and V by 4 bases; bases with no gene match: 6. The length of the CDR3 is 15 residues.

The chain employs TRBV6-6 and TRBJ1-2; 10 nucleotides line up with TRBD1. The length of the CDR3 is 15 residues. J gave up 8 bases and V 3 bases, and 9 bases lay outside the gene matches. Germline assignment: CDR1 MNHNY and CDR2 SVGAGI (reference sequence). CDR3 bases: TGTGCCAGCAGTTATTTGGGCGGACAGGGGGGAGGCTACACCTTC. This translates into CASSYLGGQGGGYTF.

The count of this clone is one. The chain combines TRBV6-5 with TRBJ2-7, with D uncertain. Trimming cost V 6 bases and J 4 bases, with 13 bases left between them. CDR1 and CDR2 (germline): MNHEY, SVGAGI. CDR3 length: 13 amino acids. CDR3 DNA sequence: TGTGCCAGCAGCTCCCTAACTGGGTACGAGCAGTACTTC. Protein sequence: CASSSLTGYEQYF.

This clone was detected a few times. This chain uses TRBV15 with TRBJ2-7; a possible D gene is TRBD1 (6 bases). V was trimmed by 5 bases and J by 5 bases, leaving 16 bases between them. The germline CDR1 and CDR2 sequences are LNHNV and YYDKDF (reference sequence). There are 14 residues in the CDR3. The CDR3 DNA sequence: TGTGCCACCAGCCTCCAATGGAAGGGGGACGAGCAGTACTTC. This translates into CATSLQWKGDEQYF.

The chain is built from TRBV7-1 and TRBJ2-7; either TRBD1 or TRBD2 may supply D (6 bases each). TRBV7-1 is identified as an open reading frame with a role that is uncertain. CDR3 length: 13 residues. V lost 8 bases to trimming and J lost 4 bases, with 15 bases between them. CDR3 loop: CASATGAHYEQYF. CDR3 bases: TGTGCCAGCGCTACGGGGGCCCATTACGAGCAGTACTTC.

The chain links TRBV5-1 to TRBJ2-1; no clear D. Per the germline V gene, CDR1 is SGHRS and CDR2 is YFSETQ. Trimming removed 2 bases at V and 4 bases at J, with 4 bases between. The CDR3 is 12 amino acids. The CDR3 DNA reads TGCGCCAGCAGCTTCACATACAATGAGCAGTTCTTC. This codes for CASSFTYNEQFF.

This clone has only a few counts. The chain has TRBV5-1 and TRBJ1-1; TRBD1 might be the D (6 bases). Trimming cost V 4 bases and J 1 base, with 14 bases left between them. Germline-derived CDR1 and CDR2 are SGHRS and YFSETQ. CDR3 size: 15 residues. The chain's CDR3 is CASSLEVGANTEAFF. CDR3 in DNA: TGCGCCAGCAGCCTCGAAGTGGGGGCGAACACTGAAGCTTTCTTT.

This clone was counted between two and nine times. The chain joins TRBV7-9 to TRBJ1-2; D not resolved. Trimming pared 5 bases from V and 4 bases from J, leaving 14 bases between. The CDR3 runs 14 residues. Germline V CDR1 and CDR2: SEHNR, FQNEAQ (reference sequence). The CDR3 is CASSLPTAGYGYTF. Written as DNA, the CDR3 is TGTGCCAGCAGCCTCCCGACGGCTGGCTATGGCTACACCTTC.

V usage is TRBV7-2 and J usage is TRBJ1-2, with D hard to call. The CDR3 consists of 16 residues. Germline CDR1 SGHTA, CDR2 FQGNSA. V gave up 1 base and J gave up 4 bases, with 16 bases separating them. DNA for the CDR3: TGTGCCAGCAGCTTAGGGGATCCGAGAGCTGGCTATGGCTACACCTTC. It encodes CASSLGDPRAGYGYTF.